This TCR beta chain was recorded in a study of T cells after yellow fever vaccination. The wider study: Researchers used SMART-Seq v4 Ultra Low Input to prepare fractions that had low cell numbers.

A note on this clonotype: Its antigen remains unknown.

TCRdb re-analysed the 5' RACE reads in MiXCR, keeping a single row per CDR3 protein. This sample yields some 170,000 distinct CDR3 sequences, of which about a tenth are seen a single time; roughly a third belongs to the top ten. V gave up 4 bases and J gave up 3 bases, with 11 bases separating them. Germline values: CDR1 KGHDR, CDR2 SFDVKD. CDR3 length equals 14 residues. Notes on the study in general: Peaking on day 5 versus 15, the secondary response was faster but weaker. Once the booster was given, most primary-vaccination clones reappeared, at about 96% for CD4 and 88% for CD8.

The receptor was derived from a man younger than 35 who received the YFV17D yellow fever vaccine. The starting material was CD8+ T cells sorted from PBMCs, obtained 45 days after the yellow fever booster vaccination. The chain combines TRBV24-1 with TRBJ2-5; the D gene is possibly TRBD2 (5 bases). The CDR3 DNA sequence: TGTGCCACCAGTGACTGGGGAGAGAAAGAGACCCAGTACTTC. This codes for CATSDWGEKETQYF.